Each of the 12 T cell receptor beta chains below was sequenced from the same sample in a study of blood T cell repertoires in COVID-19. Some clones are missing from TCRdb's copy, which holds only in-frame ones; the method was immunoSEQ multiplex PCR. The table shows over 250,000 clones, with 80% to 90% occurring only once. Specimen: peripheral blood. The receptors here all came from a woman in her 70s with acute or convalescent COVID-19.

This sequence joins TRBV5-1 and TRBJ2-2; a possible D gene is TRBD1 (6 bases). Between the trimmed V and J ends, which lost 0 bases and 4 bases, there was a span of 13 bases. CDR1 and CDR2 (germline): SGHRS, YFSETQ. This CDR3 is built from 16 residues. The CDR3 loop is CASSLVPQGGTGELFF. The CDR3 DNA sequence: TGCGCCAGCAGCTTGGTACCACAGGGTGGCACCGGGGAGCTGTTTTTT.

The chain recombines TRBV28 with TRBJ2-3; D not resolved. V lost 6 bases and J lost 6, with 7 bases in between. The CDR3 loop spans 11 amino acids. Germline CDR1 is MDHEN and CDR2 is SYDVKM. DNA of the CDR3: TGTGCCAGCAGGGAGAGGGATACGCAGTATTTT. Protein: CASRERDTQYF.

The chain has TRBV28 and TRBJ1-4; a possible D gene is TRBD1 (5 bases). Deletions cut 5 bases from V and 4 bases from J, with 14 bases between. Germline values: CDR1 MDHEN, CDR2 SYDVKM. The CDR3 is 15 amino acids. The CDR3 DNA is TGTGCCAGCAGTCGCGCCGGGACTTATAATGAAAAACTGTTTTTT. It encodes CASSRAGTYNEKLFF.

This clone has more than one count but fewer than ten. V gene TRBV30 combines with J gene TRBJ2-1; TRBD2 agrees at 7 bases. This CDR3 contains 12 residues. Germline CDR1 is GTSNPN and CDR2 is SVGIG (reference sequence). V dropped 3 bases and J dropped 7; count of bases not matched to a gene: 3. Here the CDR3 DNA reads TGTGCCTGGAGCGGGGGGAGGAATGAGCAGTTCTTC. Translation: CAWSGGRNEQFF.

This rearrangement joins TRBV11-3 to TRBJ1-2, with D perhaps matching TRBD1 (5 bases). Germline assignment: CDR1 SGHNT and CDR2 YENEEA. CDR3 size: 14 residues. The V and J ends lost 5 bases and 6 bases respectively, with 16 bases between them. In nucleotides, the CDR3 is TGTGCCAGCAGCGGAGCCTCGGACATTCATGGCTACACCTTC. Its translation is CASSGASDIHGYTF.

The genes are TRBV5-1 and TRBJ2-2; D may be TRBD2 (6 bases). The CDR3 has 15 amino acids. The V end was cut by 4 bases, the J end by 4 bases, with 14 bases between. Germline V gene lookup returns CDR1 SGHRS and CDR2 YFSETQ. The CDR3 here is CASSPRQGGTGELFF. CDR3 sequence (DNA): TGCGCCAGCAGCCCCCGGCAGGGAGGCACCGGGGAGCTGTTTTTT.

The J gene is TRBJ1-5, the V gene TRBV19, with D possibly matching TRBD1 (6 bases). V gave up 3 bases and J gave up 0 bases, with 15 bases separating them. Germline CDR1 and CDR2: LNHDA and SQIVND (reference sequence). The CDR3 is 17 residues long. This CDR3 is CASSMETGASSNQPQHF. CDR3 sequence (DNA): TGTGCCAGTAGTATGGAGACAGGAGCCTCTAGCAATCAGCCCCAGCATTTT.

The chain joins TRBV3-1 (or the pseudogene TRBV3-2) to TRBJ2-2; D unresolved. The CDR3 is 12 residues long. Germline loops: CDR1 LGHDT, CDR2 YNNKEL (reference sequence). Trimming took off 3 bases at V and 7 bases at J, with 6 bases between the two ends. The CDR3 sequence: CASSHGFGELFF. The CDR3 DNA reads as TGTGCCAGCAGCCACGGTTTCGGGGAGCTGTTTTTT.

This clone has only one observation. CDR3 residues: CASSGSRTANGYTF. Here the CDR3 DNA reads TGTGCCAGCAGCGGATCTAGGACAGCTAATGGCTACACCTTC. This chain uses TRBV7-8 with TRBJ1-2; a weak D match, TRBD1 (6 bases). Germline V gene lookup returns CDR1 SGHVS and CDR2 FQNEAQ. This CDR3 has 14 residues. Trimming shortened V by 5 bases and J by 6 bases, and 16 bases separated the two germline ends.

The genes are TRBV7-2 and TRBJ2-1; 9 bases align to TRBD2. Germline V gene sequence: CDR1 SGHTA, CDR2 FQGNSA. This CDR3 is built from 13 residues. The CDR3 here is CLGSRRGGWEQFF. CDR3 DNA sequence: TGTCTCGGTTCCCGGCGGGGGGGCTGGGAGCAGTTCTTC. Supplemented by reference TRBV7-2 and TRBJ2-1, the full variable domain reads GAGVSQSPSNKVTEKGKDVELRCDPISGHTALYWYRQSLGQGLEFLIYFQGNSAPDKSGLPSDRFSAERTGGSVSTLTIQRTQQEDSAVYLCLGSRRGGWEQFFGPGTRLTVL.

The chain uses TRBV28 and TRBJ1-2, with unresolved D. V was pared by 5 bases and J by 8 bases, with 12 bases between. Germline CDR1 MDHEN, CDR2 SYDVKM. This CDR3 contains 12 residues. CDR3 sequence reads: CASSLQPGGYTF. CDR3 nucleotide sequence: TGTGCCAGCAGTCTCCAGCCCGGGGGCTACACCTTC.

The chain employs TRBV5-1 and TRBJ1-1, with D hard to call. V gave up 4 bases and J gave up 3 bases, with 13 bases separating them. The V gene's germline CDR1 is SGHRS and CDR2 YFSETQ. CDR3 size: 14 residues. The CDR3 region is CASSPGSGDTEAFF. CDR3 nucleotides: TGCGCCAGCAGCCCCGGCAGCGGGGACACTGAAGCTTTCTTT. The whole variable domain, remainder taken from reference TRBV5-1 and TRBJ1-1, is KAGVTQTPRYLIKTRGQQVTLSCSPISGHRSVSWYQQTPGQGLQFLFEYFSETQRNKGNFPGRFSGRQFSNSRSEMNVSTLELGDSALYLCASSPGSGDTEAFFGQGTRLTVV.